Listed below are T cell receptor beta chains from one sample, sequenced in a study of T cells in Graves' hyperthyroidism and ophthalmopathy. TCRdb reprocessed the multiplex PCR reads via MiXCR and lists one record per CDR3 protein. This sample carries hundreds of thousands of distinct CDR3 sequences, about two fifths of them seen once, and the ten largest clones take 8% to 9%. The sequencing input was blood. The receptors originated from a man younger than 35 with Graves' hyperthyroidism. The CDR3 runs from the conserved cysteine through the conserved F or W. Each record gives: CDR3 protein, J gene, V gene, clone size, D gene. The D gene is left open where the match is weak. Some rows mark clone size as missing; the rest say once, few, many or name a class of expanded clone.

CDR3 protein: CAIGGTNEKLFF
J gene: TRBJ1-4
V gene: TRBV10-3
clone size: many
D gene: -

CDR3 protein: CASSVAASWGYGYTF
J gene: TRBJ1-2
V gene: TRBV9
clone size: many
D gene: -

CDR3 protein: CASGDVYEQYF
J gene: TRBJ2-7
V gene: TRBV6-5
clone size: -
D gene: -

CDR3 protein: CASSPNRASNQPQHF
J gene: TRBJ1-5
V gene: TRBV4-2
clone size: few
D gene: -

CDR3 protein: CSATGQMNTEAFF
J gene: TRBJ1-1
V gene: TRBV20-1
clone size: many
D gene: -

CDR3 protein: CASSSRTQTPYEQYF
J gene: TRBJ2-7
V gene: TRBV4-2
clone size: -
D gene: -

CDR3 protein: CASSMAGQNTGELFF
J gene: TRBJ2-2
V gene: TRBV19
clone size: -
D gene: -

CDR3 protein: CASSPHGDRETQYF
J gene: TRBJ2-5
V gene: TRBV7-2
clone size: -
D gene: -

CDR3 protein: CASIREGSDYGYTF
J gene: TRBJ1-2
V gene: TRBV7-8
clone size: -
D gene: -

CDR3 protein: CASSLGTFASYEQYF
J gene: TRBJ2-7
V gene: TRBV7-9
clone size: -
D gene: -

CDR3 protein: CASSPRLGTMNTEAFF
J gene: TRBJ1-1
V gene: TRBV9
clone size: many
D gene: -

CDR3 protein: CATGTDLETQYF
J gene: TRBJ2-5
V gene: TRBV24-1
clone size: many
D gene: -

CDR3 protein: CATSGSLAGEATQYF
J gene: TRBJ2-5
V gene: TRBV24-1
clone size: many
D gene: TRBD2

CDR3 protein: CASGEGQTGKLFF
J gene: TRBJ1-4
V gene: TRBV2
clone size: many
D gene: -

CDR3 protein: CASTRVLRSQGYGYTF
J gene: TRBJ1-2
V gene: TRBV19
clone size: many
D gene: -

CDR3 protein: CASSLGPGKSYEQYF
J gene: TRBJ2-7
V gene: TRBV7-9
clone size: many
D gene: -

CDR3 protein: CASSYETGGRTEAFF
J gene: TRBJ1-1
V gene: TRBV10-3
clone size: -
D gene: TRBD1

CDR3 protein: CASSRGSQNQPQHF
J gene: TRBJ1-5
V gene: TRBV7-9
clone size: -
D gene: -

CDR3 protein: CASSRRGRPEAFF
J gene: TRBJ1-1
V gene: TRBV7-2
clone size: few
D gene: -

CDR3 protein: CASSNTGGGQPQHF
J gene: TRBJ1-5
V gene: TRBV12-3/TRBV12-4
clone size: -
D gene: TRBD1

CDR3 protein: CASSFKSRDRGKRTEAFF
J gene: TRBJ1-1
V gene: TRBV5-5
clone size: few
D gene: TRBD1

CDR3 protein: CSARDYGQGFFGLFF
J gene: TRBJ1-4
V gene: TRBV20-1
clone size: few
D gene: TRBD1

CDR3 protein: CASSLETGLGSPLHF
J gene: TRBJ1-6
V gene: TRBV5-1
clone size: -
D gene: -

CDR3 protein: CASSVTGTSPDEQYF
J gene: TRBJ2-7
V gene: TRBV9
clone size: -
D gene: TRBD2

CDR3 protein: CASSLYGPGNTIYF
J gene: TRBJ1-3
V gene: TRBV7-8
clone size: few
D gene: -

CDR3 protein: CASSDLSGANVLTF
J gene: TRBJ2-6
V gene: TRBV5-5
clone size: many
D gene: -